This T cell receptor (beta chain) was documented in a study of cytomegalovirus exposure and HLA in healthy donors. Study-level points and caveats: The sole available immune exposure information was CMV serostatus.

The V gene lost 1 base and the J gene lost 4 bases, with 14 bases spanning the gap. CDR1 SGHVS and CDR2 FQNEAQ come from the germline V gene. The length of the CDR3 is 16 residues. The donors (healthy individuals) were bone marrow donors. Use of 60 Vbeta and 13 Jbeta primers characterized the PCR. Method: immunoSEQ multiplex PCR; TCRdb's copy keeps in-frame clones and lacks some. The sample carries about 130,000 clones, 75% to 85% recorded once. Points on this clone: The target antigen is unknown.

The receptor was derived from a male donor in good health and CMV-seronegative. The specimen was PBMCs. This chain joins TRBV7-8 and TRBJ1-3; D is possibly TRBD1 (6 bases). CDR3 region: CASSLVRGARGNTIYF. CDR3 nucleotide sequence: TGTGCCAGCAGCTTAGTACGGGGGGCGAGGGGAAACACCATATATTTT. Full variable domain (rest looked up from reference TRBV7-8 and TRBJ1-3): GAGVSQSPRYKVAKRGQDVALRCDPISGHVSLFWYQQALGQGPEFLTYFQNEAQLDKSGLPSDRFFAERPEGSVSTLKIQRTQQEDSAVYLCASSLVRGARGNTIYFGEGSWLTVV.